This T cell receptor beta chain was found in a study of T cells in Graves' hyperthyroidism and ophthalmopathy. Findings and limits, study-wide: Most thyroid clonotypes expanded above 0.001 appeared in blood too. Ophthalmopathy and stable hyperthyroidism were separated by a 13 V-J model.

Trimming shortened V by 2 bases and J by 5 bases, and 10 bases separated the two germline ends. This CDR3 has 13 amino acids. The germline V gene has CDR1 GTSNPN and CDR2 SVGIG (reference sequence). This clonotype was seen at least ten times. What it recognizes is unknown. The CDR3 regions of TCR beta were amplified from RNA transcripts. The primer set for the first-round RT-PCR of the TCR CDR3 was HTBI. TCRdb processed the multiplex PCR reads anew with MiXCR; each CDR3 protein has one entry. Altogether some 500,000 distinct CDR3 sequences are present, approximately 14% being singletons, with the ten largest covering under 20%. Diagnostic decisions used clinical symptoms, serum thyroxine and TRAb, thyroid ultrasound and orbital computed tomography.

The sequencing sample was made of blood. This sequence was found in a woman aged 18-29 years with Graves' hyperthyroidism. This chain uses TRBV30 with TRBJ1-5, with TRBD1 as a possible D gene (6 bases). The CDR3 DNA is TGTGCCTGGAGTACACAGGGTCATCAGCCCCAGCATTTT. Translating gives CAWSTQGHQPQHF. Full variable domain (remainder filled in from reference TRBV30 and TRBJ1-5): SQTIHQWPATLVQPVGSPLSLECTVEGTSNPNLYWYRQAAGRGLQLLFYSVGIGQISSEVPQNLSASRPQDRQFILSSKKLLLSDSGFYLCAWSTQGHQPQHFGDGTRLSIL.